The clone carrying this T cell receptor beta chain was detected a few times. The sample comes from a study of blood T cell repertoires in COVID-19. Study-level information: Material from acute and convalescent COVID-19 was sourced from the United States, Italy and Spain. PBMCs, B-cell-depleted T cells, or T cells were the source of the cDNA or gDNA that made up the material.

In the study's own analysis: Nucleated cell number was recorded as an estimate derived from reference gene primer amplification. Sequencing used immunoSEQ multiplex PCR; TCRdb keeps in-frame clones, though not all of them. That table supplies the V and J calls and clone size; D and trimming were determined from the DNA. This sample has 200,000 to 250,000 clones, with approximately 86% found just once. Trimming shortened V by 1 base and J by 1 base, and 9 bases separated the two germline ends. Germline CDR1 reads MGHRA; CDR2 reads YSYEKL. This CDR3 is 15 amino acids long. This chain connects TRBV4-1 to TRBJ2-3, with D hard to call. The receptor's source is a woman aged 80 or over with acute or convalescent COVID-19. The specimen sequenced was peripheral blood. CDR3 in DNA: TGCGCCAGCAGCCAAGTGGGTCTAGGCACAGATACGCAGTATTTT. This translates into CASSQVGLGTDTQYF.